A single sample gave rise to the 31 T cell receptor beta chains below, sequenced in a study of T-cell reconstitution after alpha-beta-depleted transplantation in children. Molecular barcoding with unique molecular identifiers was used for the TCRbeta library. TCRdb ran MiXCR on the PCR reads and lists one entry per CDR3 protein. The sample holds 450,000 to 600,000 distinct CDR3 sequences, 13% seen once. Sample: PBMCs, mostly from graft donor cells, taken 360 days after TCRalphabeta/CD19-depleted stem cell transplant. The receptor source for this set is a male patient aged 10 to 17 who had a stem cell transplant for acute myeloid leukemia, so the T cells may come from the graft donor.

The chain carries TRBV29-1 and TRBJ2-7; D may correspond to TRBD1 or TRBD2 (5 bases each). CDR1 and CDR2 (germline): SQVTM, ANQGSEA. Trimming removed 6 bases at V and 2 bases at J, with 11 bases between. The CDR3 runs 12 residues. The CDR3 region is CSVGDLPYEQYF. Here the CDR3 DNA reads TGCAGCGTGGGGGATCTACCCTACGAGCAGTACTTC.

This clonotype has ten or more counts. The chain couples TRBV29-1 to TRBJ1-1; 7 nucleotides align to TRBD1. Germline V lookup: CDR1 SQVTM, CDR2 ANQGSEA. J lost 1 base, V lost 4 bases, and 6 bases had no gene match. The CDR3 extends over 14 amino acids. In nucleotides, the CDR3 is TGCAGCGTTGGCCACAGGGGCCGGAACACTGAAGCTTTCTTT. Its protein product is CSVGHRGRNTEAFF.

V is TRBV18 and J is TRBJ1-5, with D perhaps TRBD1 (6 bases). This CDR3 is 18 amino acids long. CDR1 and CDR2 (germline): KGHSH, LQKENI. The ends were cut back, 6 bases at V and 5 bases at J, with 26 bases in the middle. CDR3 amino acids: CASSPRGLTKHGDQPQHF. CDR3 bases: TGTGCCAGCTCCCCCAGGGGCCTAACCAAGCATGGGGATCAGCCCCAGCATTTT.

The sample holds a few counts of this clonotype. The J gene is TRBJ2-7, the V gene TRBV3-1; D is perhaps TRBD1 or TRBD2 (6 bases each). This CDR3 has 13 amino acids. The V and J ends lost 4 bases and 9 bases respectively, with 16 bases between them. In germline, CDR1 is LGHDT, CDR2 YNNKEL (reference sequence). CDR3 sequence (DNA): TGTGCCAGCAGCCCCCGGGGGCGTAGGGGGCAGTACTTC. Translation gives CASSPRGRRGQYF.

This clonotype was observed a few times. One junction end does not reproduce the germline sequence, and a read error may be involved. The chain couples TRBV20-1 to TRBJ2-3; 10 bases fit TRBD2. This CDR3 region has 12 residues. From germline, CDR1 is DFQATT and CDR2 SNEGSKA (reference sequence). CDR3 nucleotides: TGCAGTGCTAGGGGGGGACTAGCGAACACAGATTTT. It codes for CSARGGLANTDF.

This clonotype came up a few times. The rearrangement joins TRBV29-1 to TRBJ2-7; 15 bases agree with TRBD2. Germline V CDR1 and CDR2: SQVTM, ANQGSEA. The CDR3 has 16 amino acids. The V segment lost 7 bases and the J segment 5 bases; nucleotides outside the gene matches: 12. Written as DNA, the CDR3 is TGCAGCGCTGACGGACTAGCGGGAGGGCCTAACGACGAGCAGTACTTC. As protein: CSADGLAGGPNDEQYF.

A word on this clonotype: A junction end diverges from the germline sequence, so it may reflect a read error. The V gene is TRBV28, the J gene TRBJ2-5; 7 bases agree with TRBD1. The CDR3 extends over 19 amino acids. Germline CDR1 and CDR2: MDHEN and SYDVKM. The CDR3 loop is CASSHLYADRESWQETQYF. The CDR3 nucleotides read TGTGCCAGCAGCCATTTGTACGCCGACAGGGAGTCTTGGCAAGAGACCCAGTATTTC.

In this sample, this clonotype turned up a few times. The CDR3 sequence: CASSLQQGPVEAFF. As DNA, the CDR3 is TGTGCCAGTAGTCTACAACAGGGTCCCGTTGAAGCTTTCTTT. The V call is TRBV19, the J call TRBJ1-1, with D maybe TRBD1 (6 bases). The ends were cut back, 5 bases at V and 7 bases at J, with 17 bases in the middle. This CDR3 is 14 amino acids long. CDR1 and CDR2 from the germline V gene are LNHDA and SQIVND (reference sequence).

CDR3 coding DNA: TGCAGTGCTAGAGAAGACCTTGGCTCCTACAATGAGCAGTTCTTC. This codes for CSAREDLGSYNEQFF. The chain recombines TRBV20-1 with TRBJ2-1; D gene ambiguous. The CDR3 totals 15 residues. V was shortened by 0 bases and J by 0 bases, with 9 bases between the two germline ends. Looked up from germline, CDR1 is DFQATT and CDR2 is SNEGSKA (reference sequence).

The chain combines TRBV24-1 with TRBJ2-1; 9 bases line up with TRBD1. This CDR3 has 16 amino acids. Germline V CDR1 and CDR2: KGHDR, SFDVKD. V gave up 4 bases and J gave up 4 bases; unmatched junction bases: 7. CDR3 coding DNA: TGTGCCACCAGTGAACCCCGGGACAGGGAATACAATGAGCAGTTCTTC. This translates into CATSEPRDREYNEQFF.

This clonotype was recorded many times. This sequence joins TRBV10-3 and TRBJ2-5, with a possible D match to TRBD1 (7 bases). The CDR3 has 18 amino acids. Germline CDR1 and CDR2: ENHRY and SYGVKD. V lost 6 bases and J 4 bases, leaving 27 bases between the germline ends. CDR3 loop: CAISRSRTGASARETQYF. The DNA for the CDR3 is TGTGCCATCAGCAGATCCCGGACAGGAGCTAGCGCTCGAGAGACCCAGTACTTC.

This chain's CDR3 is CASSLEIWIIPYEQYF. In nucleotides, the CDR3 is TGTGCCAGCAGCTTAGAAATCTGGATTATCCCCTACGAGCAGTACTTC. The rearrangement joins TRBV7-2 to TRBJ2-7; D remains unclear. The germline V gene encodes CDR1 SGHTA and CDR2 FQGNSA. Trimming cost V 1 base and J 2 bases, with 15 bases left between them. The CDR3 has 16 amino acids.

The J gene is TRBJ2-2, the V gene TRBV12-3 or TRBV12-4, with TRBD2 matching 7 bases. This CDR3 comprises 17 residues. The trim removed 3 bases at V and 0 bases at J, leaving 7 bases unmatched. The CDR3 region is CASSFYFGGANTGELFF. Written as DNA, the CDR3 is TGTGCCAGCAGTTTCTATTTTGGGGGGGCGAACACCGGGGAGCTGTTTTTT.

This clonotype occurred many times. The rearrangement uses TRBV14 and TRBJ2-2, with 8 positions matching TRBD1. The CDR3 covers 15 residues. V trimming: 4 bases; J trimming: 7 bases; junction bases outside the gene matches: 8. Germline lookup yields CDR1 SGHDN and CDR2 FVKESK. CDR3 nucleotides: TGTGCCAGCAGCCTTGGACAGGGCAGGAACGGGGAGCTGTTTTTT. Protein sequence: CASSLGQGRNGELFF.

This clonotype was detected a few times. V is TRBV6-1 and J is TRBJ2-3; TRBD1 aligns across 11 bases. The CDR3 contains 14 residues. Trimming at V came to 6 bases and at J to 7 bases, leaving 6 bases not matched to a gene. Germline values: CDR1 MNHNS, CDR2 SASEGT. Written as DNA, the CDR3 is TGTGCCAGCAGCGGACAGGGGGCAAAGAATACGCAGTATTTT. Translated: CASSGQGAKNTQYF.

This clonotype was observed many times. This rearrangement joins TRBV29-1 to TRBJ1-1; maybe TRBD1 (5 bases). CDR3 length: 12 residues. V was trimmed by 1 base and J by 9 bases, leaving 12 bases between them. Germline V gene lookup returns CDR1 SQVTM and CDR2 ANQGSEA. The CDR3 DNA follows: TGCAGCGTTGAAGGGCAGGGACTAAAAGCTTTCTTT. This translates into CSVEGQGLKAFF.

The sample holds many counts of this clonotype. The V and J genes are TRBV20-1 and TRBJ2-7; D could derive from TRBD1 or TRBD2 (5 bases each). CDR1 and CDR2 from the germline V gene are DFQATT and SNEGSKA (reference sequence). The CDR3 length is 14 residues. Trimming took 1 base from V and 2 from J, leaving 12 bases between them. The CDR3 reads CSARVGGGAYEQYF. DNA of the CDR3: TGCAGTGCTAGAGTGGGTGGGGGAGCCTACGAGCAGTACTTC.

V is TRBV15 and J is TRBJ2-5, with 7 nucleotides matching TRBD1. The germline V gene encodes CDR1 LNHNV and CDR2 YYDKDF (reference sequence). CDR3 length: 14 residues. After removal of 2 bases from V and 3 bases from J, the junction contained 3 bases not matched to a gene. The DNA of the CDR3 is TGTGCCACCAGCAGAAGGGACAGAAAAGAGACCCAGTACTTC. The encoded protein is CATSRRDRKETQYF.

V usage is TRBV18 and J usage is TRBJ2-7; a possible D gene is TRBD2 (5 bases). Germline V gene data show CDR1 as KGHSH and CDR2 as LQKENI. The germline V and J ends were trimmed by 1 base and 6 bases, with 10 bases remaining between them. CDR3 length equals 13 residues. CDR3 loop: CASSPQVASEQYF. CDR3 DNA: TGTGCCAGCTCACCACAGGTAGCGTCCGAGCAGTACTTC.

V is TRBV6-4 and J is TRBJ2-1; a weak D match, TRBD2 (5 bases). V lost 5 bases and J 0 bases, leaving 11 bases between the germline ends. The V gene's germline CDR1 is MRHNA and CDR2 SNTAGT. This CDR3 has 15 residues. Here the CDR3 DNA reads TGTGCCAGCAGTCCGGGGTTAAGCTCCTACAATGAGCAGTTCTTC. Its translation is CASSPGLSSYNEQFF.

The V and J genes are TRBV4-3 and TRBJ2-1; D ambiguous. From germline, CDR1 is LGHNA and CDR2 YSLEER. This CDR3 region has 16 residues. Between the trimmed V and J ends, which lost 0 bases and 4 bases, there was a span of 13 bases. The CDR3 sequence is CASSQDKLPPYNEQFF. CDR3 bases: TGCGCCAGCAGCCAAGATAAGCTTCCGCCGTACAATGAGCAGTTCTTC.

The chain recombines TRBV10-3 with TRBJ2-3, with 11 bases that match TRBD2. The CDR3 consists of 15 residues. J was trimmed by 0 bases and V by 9 bases; bases with no gene match: 5. Germline-derived CDR1 and CDR2 are ENHRY and SYGVKD. CDR3 sequence: CAIRGLAASTDTQYF. The CDR3 nucleotides read TGTGCCATAAGGGGACTAGCGGCTAGCACAGATACGCAGTATTTT.

The chain recombines TRBV20-1 with TRBJ2-5; 10 bases align to TRBD2. The V gene end was trimmed by 0 bases and the J gene end by 4 bases; junction bases not matched to a gene: 5. Germline values: CDR1 DFQATT, CDR2 SNEGSKA (reference sequence). The CDR3 covers 15 residues. This chain's CDR3 is CSARDPGLARETQYF. Written as DNA, the CDR3 is TGCAGTGCTAGAGATCCGGGACTAGCGAGAGAGACCCAGTACTTC.

In regard to this clonotype: One end of the junction fails to match germline, which may point to a read error. This chain links TRBV3-1 with TRBJ2-2; 13 bases line up with TRBD2. The CDR3 is made up of 18 amino acids. Germline values: CDR1 LGHDT, CDR2 YNNKEL (reference sequence). The CDR3 sequence is CASCQVRGLAGEGGELFF. The CDR3 DNA follows: TGTGCCAGCTGCCAAGTCCGAGGACTAGCGGGAGAAGGAGGGGAGCTGTTTTTT.

V is TRBV7-8 and J is TRBJ2-7, with 9 positions matching TRBD1. This CDR3 is built from 15 residues. V was clipped by 3 bases and J by 5 bases; unmatched bases: 8. The germline V gene has CDR1 SGHVS and CDR2 FQNEAQ. DNA for the CDR3: TGTGCCAGCAGCTTCCCCGGGACAGGGCCCCACGAGCAGTACTTC. Its translation: CASSFPGTGPHEQYF.

V gene TRBV4-2 combines with J gene TRBJ2-7; 7 nucleotides agree with TRBD2. The junction had 5 bases not matched to a gene; V was cut back by 1 base and J by 2 bases. This CDR3 has 15 amino acids. CDR1 and CDR2 (germline): LGHNA, YNFKEQ. The CDR3 coding sequence is TGTGCCAGCAGCCAAGTTAGGGACTATACCTACGAGCAGTACTTC. Residues: CASSQVRDYTYEQYF.

There are a few counts of this clonotype. The genes are TRBV19 and TRBJ2-3; no firm D call. Trimming shortened V by 1 base and J by 2 bases, and 10 bases separated the two germline ends. Germline V gene data show CDR1 as LNHDA and CDR2 as SQIVND (reference sequence). This CDR3 has 15 residues. The CDR3 sequence is CASSIAPLNTDTQYF. The CDR3 DNA is TGTGCCAGTAGTATAGCACCACTGAACACAGATACGCAGTATTTT.

The chain uses TRBV7-2 and TRBJ2-2, with a possible D match to TRBD2 (7 bases). The CDR3 consists of 16 residues. The V gene's germline CDR1 is SGHTA and CDR2 FQGNSA. Trimming removed 5 bases from V and 1 base from J, with 14 bases in between. The CDR3 protein is CASSSRGAGNTGELFF. CDR3 in DNA: TGTGCCAGCAGCAGCCGGGGGGCGGGGAACACCGGGGAGCTGTTTTTT.

The V and J genes are TRBV7-2 and TRBJ2-3; D is perhaps TRBD2 (7 bases). Germline values: CDR1 SGHTA, CDR2 FQGNSA. Trimming removed 8 bases from V and 5 bases from J, with 17 bases in between. This CDR3 is built from 14 residues. In nucleotides, the CDR3 is TGTGCCAGCCGGGGGCGGGAGAAATTAGATACGCAGTATTTT. It encodes CASRGREKLDTQYF.

The V gene is TRBV25-1, the J gene TRBJ2-3; D gene ambiguous. The germline CDR1 and CDR2 sequences are MGHDK and SYGVNS. The CDR3 covers 14 residues. V gave up 8 bases and J gave up 2 bases, with 14 bases separating them. The CDR3 loop is CASAIRYDTDTQYF. The CDR3 DNA reads as TGTGCCAGCGCTATCAGGTACGACACAGATACGCAGTATTTT.

The rearrangement joins TRBV29-1 to TRBJ1-1; no reliable D call. V was trimmed by 3 bases and J by 3 bases, leaving 11 bases between them. The germline V gene has CDR1 SQVTM and CDR2 ANQGSEA. The CDR3 is made up of 13 amino acids. CDR3 sequence (DNA): TGCAGCGTTGATTGGGGAGGCGACACTGAAGCTTTCTTT. It encodes CSVDWGGDTEAFF.